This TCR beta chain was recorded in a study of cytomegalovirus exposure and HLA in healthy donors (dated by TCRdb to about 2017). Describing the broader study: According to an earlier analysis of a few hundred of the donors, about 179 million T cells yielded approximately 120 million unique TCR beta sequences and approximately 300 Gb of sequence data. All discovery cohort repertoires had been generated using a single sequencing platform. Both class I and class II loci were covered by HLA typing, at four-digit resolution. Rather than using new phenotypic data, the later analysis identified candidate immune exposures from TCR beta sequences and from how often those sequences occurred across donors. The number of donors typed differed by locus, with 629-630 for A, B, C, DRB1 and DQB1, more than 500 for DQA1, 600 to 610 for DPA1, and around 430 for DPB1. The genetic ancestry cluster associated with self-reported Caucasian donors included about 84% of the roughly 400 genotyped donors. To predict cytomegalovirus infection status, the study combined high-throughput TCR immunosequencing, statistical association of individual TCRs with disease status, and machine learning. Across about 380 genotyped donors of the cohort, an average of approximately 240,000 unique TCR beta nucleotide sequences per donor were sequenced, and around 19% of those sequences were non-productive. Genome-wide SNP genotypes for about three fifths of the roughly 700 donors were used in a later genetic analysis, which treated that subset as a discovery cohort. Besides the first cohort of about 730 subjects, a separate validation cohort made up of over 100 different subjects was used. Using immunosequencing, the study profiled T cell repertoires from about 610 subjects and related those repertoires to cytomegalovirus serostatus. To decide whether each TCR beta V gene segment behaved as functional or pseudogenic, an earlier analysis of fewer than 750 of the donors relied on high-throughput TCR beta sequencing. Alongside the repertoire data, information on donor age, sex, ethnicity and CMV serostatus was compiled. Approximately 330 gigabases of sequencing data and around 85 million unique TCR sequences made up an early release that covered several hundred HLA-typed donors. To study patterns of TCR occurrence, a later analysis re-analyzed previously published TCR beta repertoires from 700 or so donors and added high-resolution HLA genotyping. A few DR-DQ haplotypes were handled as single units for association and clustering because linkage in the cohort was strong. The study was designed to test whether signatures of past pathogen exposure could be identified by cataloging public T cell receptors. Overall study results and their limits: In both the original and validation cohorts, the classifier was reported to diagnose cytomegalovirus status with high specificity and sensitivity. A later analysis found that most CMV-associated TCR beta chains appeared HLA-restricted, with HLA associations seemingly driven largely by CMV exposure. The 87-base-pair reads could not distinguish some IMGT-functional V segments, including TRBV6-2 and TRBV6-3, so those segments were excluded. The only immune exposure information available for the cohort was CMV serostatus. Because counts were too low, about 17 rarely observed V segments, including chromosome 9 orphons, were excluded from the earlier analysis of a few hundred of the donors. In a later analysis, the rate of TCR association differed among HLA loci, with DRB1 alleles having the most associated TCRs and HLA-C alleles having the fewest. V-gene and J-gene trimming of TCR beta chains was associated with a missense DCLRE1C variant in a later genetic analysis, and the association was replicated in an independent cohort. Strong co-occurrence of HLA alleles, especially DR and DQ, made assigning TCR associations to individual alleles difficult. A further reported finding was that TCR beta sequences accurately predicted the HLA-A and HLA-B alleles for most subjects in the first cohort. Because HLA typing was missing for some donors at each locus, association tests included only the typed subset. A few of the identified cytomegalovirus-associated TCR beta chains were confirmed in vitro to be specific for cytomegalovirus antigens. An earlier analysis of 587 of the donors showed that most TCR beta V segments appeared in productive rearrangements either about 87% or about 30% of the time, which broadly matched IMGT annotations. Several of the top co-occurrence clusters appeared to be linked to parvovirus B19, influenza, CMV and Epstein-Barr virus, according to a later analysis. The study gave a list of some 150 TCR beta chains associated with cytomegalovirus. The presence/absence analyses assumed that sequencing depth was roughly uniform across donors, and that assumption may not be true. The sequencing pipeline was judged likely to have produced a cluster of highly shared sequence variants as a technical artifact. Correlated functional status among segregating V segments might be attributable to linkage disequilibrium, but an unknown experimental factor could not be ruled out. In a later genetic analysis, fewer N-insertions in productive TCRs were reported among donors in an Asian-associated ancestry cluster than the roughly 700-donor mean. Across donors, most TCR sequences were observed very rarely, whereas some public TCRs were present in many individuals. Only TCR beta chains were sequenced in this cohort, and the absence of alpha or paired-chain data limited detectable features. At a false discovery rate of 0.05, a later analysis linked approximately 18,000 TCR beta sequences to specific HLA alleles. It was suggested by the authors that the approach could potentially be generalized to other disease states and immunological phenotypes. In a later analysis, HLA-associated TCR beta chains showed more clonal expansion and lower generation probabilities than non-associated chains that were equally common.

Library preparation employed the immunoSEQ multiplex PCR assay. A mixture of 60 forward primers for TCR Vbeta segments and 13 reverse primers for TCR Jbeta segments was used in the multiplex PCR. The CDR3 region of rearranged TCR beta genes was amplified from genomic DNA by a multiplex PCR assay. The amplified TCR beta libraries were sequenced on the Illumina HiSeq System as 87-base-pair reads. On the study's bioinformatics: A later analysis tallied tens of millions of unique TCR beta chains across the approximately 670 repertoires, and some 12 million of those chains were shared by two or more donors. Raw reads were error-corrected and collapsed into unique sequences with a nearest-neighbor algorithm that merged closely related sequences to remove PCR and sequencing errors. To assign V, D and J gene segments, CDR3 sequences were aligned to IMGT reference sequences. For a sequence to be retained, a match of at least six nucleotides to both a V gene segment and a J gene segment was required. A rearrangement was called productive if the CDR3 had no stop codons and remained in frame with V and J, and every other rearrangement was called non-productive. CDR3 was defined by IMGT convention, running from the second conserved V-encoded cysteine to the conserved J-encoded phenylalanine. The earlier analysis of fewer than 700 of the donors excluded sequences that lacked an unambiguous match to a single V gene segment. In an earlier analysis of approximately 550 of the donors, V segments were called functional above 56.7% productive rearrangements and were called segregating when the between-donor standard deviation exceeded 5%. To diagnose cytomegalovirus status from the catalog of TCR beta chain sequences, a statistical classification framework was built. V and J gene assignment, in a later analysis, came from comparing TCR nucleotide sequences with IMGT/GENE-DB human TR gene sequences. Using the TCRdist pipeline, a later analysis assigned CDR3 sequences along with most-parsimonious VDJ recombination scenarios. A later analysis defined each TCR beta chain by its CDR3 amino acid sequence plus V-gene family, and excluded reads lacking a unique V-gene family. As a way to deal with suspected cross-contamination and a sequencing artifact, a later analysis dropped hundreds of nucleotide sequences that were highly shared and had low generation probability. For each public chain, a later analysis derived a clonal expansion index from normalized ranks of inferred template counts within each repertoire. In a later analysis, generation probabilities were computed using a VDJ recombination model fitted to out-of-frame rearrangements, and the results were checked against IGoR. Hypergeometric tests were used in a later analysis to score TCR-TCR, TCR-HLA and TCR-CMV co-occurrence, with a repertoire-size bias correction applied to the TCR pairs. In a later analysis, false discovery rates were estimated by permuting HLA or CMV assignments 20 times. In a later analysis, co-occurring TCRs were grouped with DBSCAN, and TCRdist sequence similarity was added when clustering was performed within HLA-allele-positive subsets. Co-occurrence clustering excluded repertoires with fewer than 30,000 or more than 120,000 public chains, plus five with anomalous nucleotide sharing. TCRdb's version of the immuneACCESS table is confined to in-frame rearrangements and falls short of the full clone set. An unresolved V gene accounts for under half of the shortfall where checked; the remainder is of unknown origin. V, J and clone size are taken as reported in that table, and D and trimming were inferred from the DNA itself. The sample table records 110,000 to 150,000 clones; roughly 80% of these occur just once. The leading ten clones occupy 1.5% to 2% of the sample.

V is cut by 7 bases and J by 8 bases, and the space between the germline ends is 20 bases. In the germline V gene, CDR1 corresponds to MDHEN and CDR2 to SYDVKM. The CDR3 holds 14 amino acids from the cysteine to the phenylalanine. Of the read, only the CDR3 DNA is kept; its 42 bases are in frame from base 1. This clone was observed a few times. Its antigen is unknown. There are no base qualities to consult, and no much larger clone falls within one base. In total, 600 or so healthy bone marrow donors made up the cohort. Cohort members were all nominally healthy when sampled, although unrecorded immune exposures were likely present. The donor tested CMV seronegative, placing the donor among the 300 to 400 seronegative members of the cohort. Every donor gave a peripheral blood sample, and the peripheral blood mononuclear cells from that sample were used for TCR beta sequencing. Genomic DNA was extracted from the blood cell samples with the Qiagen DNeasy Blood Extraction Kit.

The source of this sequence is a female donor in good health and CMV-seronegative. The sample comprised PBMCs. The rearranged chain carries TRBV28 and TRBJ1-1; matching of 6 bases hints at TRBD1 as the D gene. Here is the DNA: TGTGCCAGCACCCTTACAGGGAAACCCACCGAAGCTTTCTTT. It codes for CASTLTGKPTEAFF.